These T cell receptor beta chains were read from a single sample in a study of T-cell reconstitution after alpha-beta-depleted transplantation in children. TCRdb reanalysed the PCR reads using MiXCR and keeps one entry per CDR3 protein. The sample includes 200,000 to 250,000 distinct CDR3 sequences, about a tenth of them seen just once. This sample comprised PBMCs from the stem cell graft donor, obtained from the stem cell graft. The receptors were sampled from a human donor who donated a stem cell graft to a child with acute lymphoblastic leukemia. The CDR3 runs from the conserved cysteine through the conserved F or W. D genes are given only for firm matches. Size tells how often a clone was seen (once, few, many) or the class of an expanded clone, and some rows leave it out.

D | J | V | size | CDR3 | DNA
- | TRBJ2-1 | TRBV10-1 | - | CASSDLAGAPYNEQFF | TGCGCCAGCAGTGATTTGGCGGGGGCCCCCTACAATGAGCAGTTCTTC
- | TRBJ1-1 | TRBV6-5 | - | CASSYRGRGTEAFF | TGTGCCAGCAGTTACCGGGGGCGAGGGACTGAAGCTTTCTTT
- | TRBJ1-6 | TRBV7-9 | - | CASTPPAFGYNSPLHF | TGTGCCAGCACCCCGCCAGCTTTCGGGTATAATTCACCCCTCCACTTT
- | TRBJ2-3 | TRBV5-1 | few | CASSSHRAITDTQYF | TGCGCCAGCAGCTCCCATAGGGCCATCACAGATACGCAGTATTTT
- | TRBJ2-1 | TRBV4-3 | - | CASSGRENEQFF | TGCGCCAGCAGCGGGCGTGAGAATGAGCAGTTCTTC
- | TRBJ2-5 | TRBV5-1 | few | CASSAGSTQETQYF | TGCGCCAGCAGCGCCGGCAGTACCCAAGAGACCCAGTACTTC
TRBD1 | TRBJ1-1 | TRBV7-2 | many | CASSLRQGGNTEAFF | TGTGCCAGCAGCCTTAGACAGGGTGGGAACACTGAAGCTTTCTTT
TRBD2 | TRBJ2-7 | TRBV28 | many | CASSSMGLAGVLYEQYF | TGTGCCAGCAGTTCAATGGGACTAGCGGGGGTGCTCTACGAGCAGTACTTC
TRBD1 | TRBJ2-7 | TRBV6-2/TRBV6-3 | many | CASSGTGGYEQYF | TGTGCCAGCAGTGGGACAGGGGGCTACGAGCAGTACTTC
TRBD1 | TRBJ2-7 | TRBV28 | few | CASSLPFARTGDRYEQYF | TGTGCCAGCAGTTTACCTTTCGCGAGGACAGGGGACCGCTACGAGCAGTACTTC
TRBD1 | TRBJ2-1 | TRBV4-2 | - | CASSQDPAGTGGLNEQFF | TGTGCCAGCAGCCAAGATCCCGCCGGGACAGGGGGATTGAATGAGCAGTTCTTC
- | TRBJ2-4 | TRBV7-2 | many | CASSLLDRKNIQYF | TGTGCCAGCAGCTTATTGGACAGAAAAAACATTCAGTACTTC
- | TRBJ2-3 | TRBV11-3 | - | CASSLADDTQYF | TGTGCCAGCAGCTTAGCTGATGATACGCAGTATTTT
TRBD1 | TRBJ2-5 | TRBV5-1 | - | CASSPAQGQGGETQYF | TGCGCCAGCAGCCCGGCCCAGGGACAGGGAGGCGAGACCCAGTACTTC
- | TRBJ2-1 | TRBV15 | few | CATSRDRARGDEQFF | TGTGCCACCAGCAGAGATCGGGCTAGAGGCGATGAGCAGTTCTTC
TRBD1 | TRBJ1-2 | TRBV20-1 | - | CSAKEQGTYGYTF | TGCAGTGCTAAGGAACAGGGGACCTATGGCTACACCTTC
- | TRBJ2-2 | TRBV27 | many | CASTPARVLPGELFF | TGTGCCAGCACCCCGGCCAGGGTCCTCCCCGGGGAGCTGTTTTTT
TRBD1 | TRBJ1-5 | TRBV4-2 | few | CASSQDITGGTHQPQHF | TGTGCCAGCAGCCAAGATATAACAGGGGGCACGCATCAGCCCCAGCATTTT
- | TRBJ1-6 | TRBV4-2 | many | CASSQDGAWGYGSPLHF | TGTGCCAGCAGCCAAGATGGGGCGTGGGGGTACGGTTCACCCCTCCACTTT
- | TRBJ2-6 | TRBV10-3 | few | CAIGGDGANVLTF | TGTGCCATCGGGGGTGATGGGGCCAACGTCCTGACTTTC
- | TRBJ2-3 | TRBV20-1 | many | CSARLSHDTDTQYF | TGCAGTGCTAGACTGTCGCACGACACAGATACGCAGTATTTT
- | TRBJ2-1 | TRBV6-1 | - | CASREDPGPYNEQFF | TGTGCCAGCAGGGAGGACCCGGGGCCCTACAATGAGCAGTTCTTC
- | TRBJ2-7 | TRBV7-8 | many | CASSLVQGFSYEQYF | TGTGCCAGCAGCTTAGTACAGGGATTCTCCTACGAGCAGTACTTC
- | TRBJ1-2 | TRBV7-9 | - | CASSYGGTKGGYTF | TGTGCCAGCAGCTATGGCGGGACAAAGGGCGGCTACACCTTC
- | TRBJ1-1 | TRBV3-1 | - | CASSPSSGSTEAFF | TGTGCCAGCAGCCCCTCTTCGGGCTCCACTGAAGCTTTCTTT
- | TRBJ1-1 | TRBV18 | few | CASSPLRDTEAFF | TGTGCCAGCTCACCACTTCGGGACACTGAAGCTTTCTTT
- | TRBJ1-1 | TRBV5-1 | - | CASSPVRYSEAFF | TGCGCCAGCAGCCCAGTAAGGTATTCCGAAGCTTTCTTT
- | TRBJ1-2 | TRBV28 | - | CASSPGDGGYTF | TGTGCCAGCAGCCCCGGCGACGGGGGCTACACCTTC
- | TRBJ1-1 | TRBV4-2 | - | CASSQEERRVNTEAFF | TGTGCCAGCAGCCAAGAAGAGCGGCGGGTGAACACTGAAGCTTTCTTT